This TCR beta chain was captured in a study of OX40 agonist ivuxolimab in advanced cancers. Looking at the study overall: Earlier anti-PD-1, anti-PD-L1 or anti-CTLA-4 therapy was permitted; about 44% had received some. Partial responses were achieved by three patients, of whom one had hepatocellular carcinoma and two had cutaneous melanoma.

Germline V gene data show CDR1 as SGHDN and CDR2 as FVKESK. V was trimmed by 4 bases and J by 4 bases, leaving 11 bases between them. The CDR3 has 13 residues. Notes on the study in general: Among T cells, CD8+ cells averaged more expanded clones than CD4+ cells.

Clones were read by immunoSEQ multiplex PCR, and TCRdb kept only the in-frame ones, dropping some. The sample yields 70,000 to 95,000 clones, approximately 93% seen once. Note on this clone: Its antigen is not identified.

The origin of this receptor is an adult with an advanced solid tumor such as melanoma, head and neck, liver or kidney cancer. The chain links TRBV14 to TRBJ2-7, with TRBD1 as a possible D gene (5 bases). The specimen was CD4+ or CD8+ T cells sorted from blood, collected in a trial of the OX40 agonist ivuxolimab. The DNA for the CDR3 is TGTGCCAGCAGCCCAGGACATTTTTACGAGCAGTACTTC. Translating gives CASSPGHFYEQYF.